This TCR beta chain was captured in a study of blood T cell repertoires in COVID-19. Study-level background: From the United States, Italy and Spain came samples of acute and convalescent COVID-19.

Assay: immunoSEQ multiplex PCR; the TCRdb copy retains only in-frame clones and omits some. The sample shows roughly 40,000 clones, over 75% of them seen only once. The CDR3 consists of 13 residues. Per germline, CDR1 SGHVS and CDR2 FQNEAQ. Trimming at V came to 5 bases and at J to 7 bases, leaving 6 bases not matched to a gene. This TCR derives from a human donor in a cohort sampled during active COVID-19. The chain has TRBV7-8 and TRBJ2-7, with 9 bases matching TRBD2. The sample taken for sequencing was peripheral blood. The CDR3 coding sequence is TGTGCCAGCAGCCTGCGGGGGGGTGATGAGCAGTACTTC. Its protein product is CASSLRGGDEQYF. The full variable domain, rest sourced from reference TRBV7-8 and TRBJ2-7, is GAGVSQSPRYKVAKRGQDVALRCDPISGHVSLFWYQQALGQGPEFLTYFQNEAQLDKSGLPSDRFFAERPEGSVSTLKIQRTQQEDSAVYLCASSLRGGDEQYFGPGTRLTVT.